This TCR beta chain comes out of a study of human T cells and chemical hapten exposure. Findings and caveats of the study: Expanded TCRs were compared with controls, and the expanded TCRs formed significantly more large CDR3 similarity clusters.

CDR3 length: 15 amino acids. The germline CDR1 and CDR2 sequences are MNHEY and SVGEGT. Between the trimmed V and J ends, which lost 0 bases and 4 bases, there was a span of 13 bases. This clonotype has a count of ten or more. The antigen is unknown. As the library was built, unique molecular identifiers were attached to individual cDNA molecules. TCRdb passed the RACE reads through MiXCR, listing each CDR3 protein once. The profile shows approximately 370,000 distinct CDR3 sequences, around 5.5% of them singletons. Sample time point: pre-sensitization, week 0. Regarding treatment: therapeutic diphenylcyclopropenone sensitization with weekly scalp DPC. Unfractionated whole blood served as the source for total RNA extraction.

The material was whole blood, obtained in connection with sensitization to the hapten diphenylcyclopropenone (DPC). This chain uses TRBV6-2 or TRBV6-3 with TRBJ2-7, with a possible D match to TRBD1 (5 bases). The clonotype originates from a young woman with alopecia areata. Some clones in this sample may be carry-over from other donors' samples. The CDR3 reads CASSYSSKGYYEQYF. In DNA form, the CDR3 reads TGTGCCAGCAGTTACTCGTCAAAGGGGTATTACGAGCAGTACTTC.